This entry lists 8 T cell receptor beta chains sequenced from one sample in a study of T cells in Graves' hyperthyroidism and ophthalmopathy (dated by TCRdb to between 2019 and 2020). Preparation of the library involved multiplex PCR. The sample was run on an Illumina HiSeq 2000. The TCR beta CDR3 regions were amplified from the RNA transcripts. The TCR CDR3 was subjected to a first round of RT-PCR using the HTBI primer set and the Qiagen OneStep RT-PCR kit. TCRdb applied fastp at Q25 and MiXCR to the public reads, then kept only in-frame beta chains. When rows share a CDR3 protein, they turn into one entry using the most common DNA and genes. For this sample there are 650,000 to 700,000 distinct CDR3 sequences; around 15% appear just once. The ten largest make up roughly 16% of the sample. The material sequenced was blood. All receptors derive from a man aged 50 to 60 with Graves' hyperthyroidism.

This clonotype was observed at least ten times. J is TRBJ1-2 and V is TRBV27; D unresolved. Trimming removed 3 bases at V and 4 bases at J, with 15 bases between. The CDR3 runs to 15 residues. CDR1 and CDR2 from the germline V gene are MNHEY and SMNVEV (reference sequence). The CDR3 loop is CASSFFEGSLYGYTF. DNA of the CDR3: TGTGCCAGCAGTTTTTTTGAAGGCAGCCTCTATGGCTACACCTTC.

Ten or more counts support this clonotype. An end of the junction does not agree with germline; a read error may underlie this. The chain employs TRBV12-3 or TRBV12-4 and TRBJ2-5, with a possible D match to TRBD1 (6 bases). CDR3 length equals 15 residues. Written as DNA, the CDR3 is TGTGCCAGCAGTTCAAACGCCGGGACAAGGGGAGTAAGGGACTTC. Translating it yields CASSSNAGTRGVRDF.

The chain employs TRBV5-4 and TRBJ2-7; 9 nucleotides match TRBD2. The germline V gene encodes CDR1 SGHNT and CDR2 YYREEE (reference sequence). This CDR3 has 15 amino acids. Trimming took 3 bases from V and 6 from J; bases not matched to a gene: 10. CDR3 protein: CASSSTGTSTSEQYF. As DNA, the CDR3 is TGTGCCAGCAGCTCAACCGGGACTAGCACATCCGAGCAGTACTTC.

This clonotype showed up many times. The rearrangement uses TRBV27 and TRBJ1-4, with D unresolved. Germline CDR1 MNHEY, CDR2 SMNVEV (reference sequence). This CDR3 is built from 12 residues. Trimming took off 3 bases at V and 8 bases at J, with 7 bases between the two ends. The CDR3 spells CASSFDREKLFF. In nucleotides, the CDR3 is TGTGCCAGCAGTTTCGACCGAGAAAAACTGTTTTTT.

This clonotype was found a few times. The chain recombines TRBV9 with TRBJ1-4; a weak D match, TRBD1 (5 bases). The CDR3 totals 13 residues. Germline V gene lookup returns CDR1 SGDLS and CDR2 YYNGEE. Deletions cut 4 bases from V and 8 bases from J, with 12 bases between. The CDR3 sequence is CASSPPRGEKLFF. For the CDR3, the DNA is TGTGCCAGCAGCCCTCCAAGGGGAGAAAAACTGTTTTTT.

This clonotype has ten or more counts. The V call is TRBV11-3, the J call TRBJ2-5; unclear D gene. Trimming took 2 bases from V and 5 from J, leaving 9 bases between them. From germline, CDR1 is SGHNT and CDR2 YENEEA. The CDR3 is 13 residues long. For the CDR3, the DNA is TGTGCCAGCAGCTTAAACGTACGGGAGACCCAGTACTTC. Its translation is CASSLNVRETQYF. Based on the CDR3 plus reference TRBV11-3 and TRBJ2-5, the full variable domain is EAGVVQSPRYKIIEKKQPVAFWCNPISGHNTLYWYLQNLGQGPELLIRYENEEAVDDSQLPKDRFSAERLKGVDSTLKIQPAELGDSAVYLCASSLNVRETQYFGPGTRLLVL.

This chain joins TRBV6-2 or TRBV6-3 and TRBJ2-4; 9 nucleotides align to TRBD1. Unmatched junction bases numbered 13, after V lost 4 bases and J lost 6 bases. There are 17 residues in the CDR3. The germline V gene encodes CDR1 MNHEY and CDR2 SVGEGT. This CDR3 is CASSSILPGQGSNIQYF. For the CDR3, the DNA is TGTGCCAGCAGTTCCATACTACCGGGACAGGGATCAAACATTCAGTACTTC.

V is TRBV29-1 and J is TRBJ1-1, with unresolved D. The CDR3 consists of 13 residues. Trimming took 6 bases from V and 0 from J, leaving 11 bases between them. Germline V gene lookup returns CDR1 SQVTM and CDR2 ANQGSEA. CDR3 residues: CSVGGELNTEAFF. CDR3 sequence (DNA): TGCAGCGTGGGAGGAGAGCTGAACACTGAAGCTTTCTTT.